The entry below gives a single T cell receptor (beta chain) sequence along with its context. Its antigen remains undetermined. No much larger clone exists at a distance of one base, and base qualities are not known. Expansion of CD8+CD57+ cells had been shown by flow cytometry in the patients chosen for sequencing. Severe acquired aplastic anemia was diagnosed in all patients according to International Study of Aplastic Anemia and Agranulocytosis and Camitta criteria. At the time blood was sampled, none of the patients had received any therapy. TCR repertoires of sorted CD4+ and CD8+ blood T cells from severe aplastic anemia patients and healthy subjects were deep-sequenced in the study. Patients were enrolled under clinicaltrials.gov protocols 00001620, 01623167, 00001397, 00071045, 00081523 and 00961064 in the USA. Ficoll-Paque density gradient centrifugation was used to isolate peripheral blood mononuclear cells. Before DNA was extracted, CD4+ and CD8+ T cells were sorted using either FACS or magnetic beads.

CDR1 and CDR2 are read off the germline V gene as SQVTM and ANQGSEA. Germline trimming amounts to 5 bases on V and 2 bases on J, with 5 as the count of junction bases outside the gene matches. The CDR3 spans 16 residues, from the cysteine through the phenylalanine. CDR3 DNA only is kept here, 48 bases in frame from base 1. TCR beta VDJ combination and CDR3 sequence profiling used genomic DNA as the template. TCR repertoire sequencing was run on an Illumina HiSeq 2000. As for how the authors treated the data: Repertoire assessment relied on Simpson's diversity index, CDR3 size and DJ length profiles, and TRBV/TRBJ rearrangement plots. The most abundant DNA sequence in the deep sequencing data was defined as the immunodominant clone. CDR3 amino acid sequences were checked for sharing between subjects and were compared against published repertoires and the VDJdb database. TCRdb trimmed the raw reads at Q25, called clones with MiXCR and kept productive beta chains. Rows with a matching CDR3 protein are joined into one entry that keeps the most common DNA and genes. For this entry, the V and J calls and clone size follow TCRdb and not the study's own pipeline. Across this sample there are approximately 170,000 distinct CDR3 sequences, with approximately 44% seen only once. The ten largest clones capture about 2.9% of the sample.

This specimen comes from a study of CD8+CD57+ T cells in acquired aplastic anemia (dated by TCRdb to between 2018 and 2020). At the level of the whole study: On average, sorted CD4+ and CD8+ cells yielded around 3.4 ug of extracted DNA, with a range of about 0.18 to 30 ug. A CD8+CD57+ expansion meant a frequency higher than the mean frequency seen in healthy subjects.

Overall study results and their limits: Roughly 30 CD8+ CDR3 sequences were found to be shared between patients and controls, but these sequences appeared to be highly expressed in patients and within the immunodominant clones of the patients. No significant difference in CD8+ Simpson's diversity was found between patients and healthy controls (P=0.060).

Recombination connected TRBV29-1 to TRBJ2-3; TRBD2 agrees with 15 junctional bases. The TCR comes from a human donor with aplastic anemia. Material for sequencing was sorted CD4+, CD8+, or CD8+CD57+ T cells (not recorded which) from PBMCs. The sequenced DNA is TGCAGCGTTACCCGGACTAGCGGGAGGGCCACAGATACGCAGTATTTT. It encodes CSVTRTSGRATDTQYF.